This record covers a single TCR beta chain. This entry belongs to a study of identical twins. TCRdb redid the calling of the 5' RACE reads with MiXCR, one entry per CDR3 protein. The sample has approximately 600,000 distinct CDR3 sequences, about 7% seen once; the top ten hold less than 2%. These data also featured in a second study, about yellow fever vaccine responses in identical twins.

The sequencing input was PBMCs. This TCR derives from a woman aged 18 to 35 in good health.

CDR3 residues: CATSDIRSAWGTDTQYF. The CDR3 DNA is TGTGCCACCAGTGACATTAGGTCAGCGTGGGGGACAGATACGCAGTATTTT. This rearrangement joins TRBV24-1 to TRBJ2-3; tentatively, D is TRBD1 or TRBD2 (5 bases each). The germline gives CDR1 KGHDR, CDR2 SFDVKD. V was pared by 4 bases and J by 3 bases, with 19 bases between. The CDR3 is made up of 17 amino acids.